Listed below are T cell receptor beta chains from one sample, sequenced in a study of cytomegalovirus exposure and HLA in healthy donors. This table comes from immunoSEQ multiplex PCR, and its TCRdb copy is limited to in-frame clones, with some not included. The sample contains about 250,000 clones, 87% of which appear only once. Input material: PBMCs. Source of these receptors: a man younger than 35 in good health and CMV-seropositive. CDR3s include the opening cysteine and the closing phenylalanine or tryptophan. A D gene is named only where the DNA matches it firmly. Clone size, where shown, is once, few, many, or a class for clones that have expanded.

V gene	J gene	clone size	D gene	CDR3 DNA	CDR3 protein
TRBV7-2	TRBJ2-7	.	TRBD2	TGTGCCAGCAGCGTCCTAGCGGGGAGGGTCTACGAGCAGTACTTC	CASSVLAGRVYEQYF
TRBV6-4	TRBJ2-7	.	TRBD2	TGTGCCAGCAGTCCTTCTCGGGGCCGGGGGGTTTGGTACTTC	CASSPSRGRGVWYF
TRBV6-1	TRBJ2-6	.	.	TGTGCCAGCAGTGAACATGGGGGGGCCAACGTCCTGACTTTC	CASSEHGGANVLTF
TRBV7-8	TRBJ1-2	.	.	TGTGCCAGCAGCTTAGGATACGGCCTCTATGGCTACACCTTC	CASSLGYGLYGYTF
TRBV28	TRBJ1-2	once	.	TGTGCCAGCAGTTCCGGGACCGCTTATGGCTACACCTTC	CASSSGTAYGYTF
TRBV6-9	TRBJ2-7	.	.	TGTGCCAGCAGTTATTCGAGGGGCACCCCATCCTACGAGCAGTACTTC	CASSYSRGTPSYEQYF
TRBV27	TRBJ1-4	.	TRBD1	TGTGCCAGCAGTAAGACAGGGGGCTATAATGAAAAACTGTTTTTT	CASSKTGGYNEKLFF
TRBV9	TRBJ2-7	.	.	TGTGCCAGCAGCGTAGGCCCGGGAGGACAGACCTACGAGCAGTACTTC	CASSVGPGGQTYEQYF
TRBV5-1	TRBJ1-3	.	TRBD1	TGCGCCAGCAGCGACGACAGGGGCTCTGGAAACACCATATATTTT	CASSDDRGSGNTIYF
TRBV9	TRBJ2-3	.	.	TGTGCCAGCAGCGTAGTGCAGGGGGATACGCAGTATTTT	CASSVVQGDTQYF
TRBV4-3	TRBJ2-3	.	.	TGCGCCAGCAGCCCAAGCAGGGCAGATACGCAGTATTTT	CASSPSRADTQYF
TRBV21-1	TRBJ2-3	.	.	TGTGCCAGCGCCCGACTAGCCACAGATACGCAGTATTTT	CASARLATDTQYF
TRBV6-1	TRBJ2-7	.	TRBD1	TGTGCCAGCAGTGAGACAGGGAGCTACGAGCAGTACTTC	CASSETGSYEQYF
TRBV2	TRBJ2-1	.	.	TGTGCCAGCAGTAGAACACGGGGACTCGGGGATGAGCAGTTCTTC	CASSRTRGLGDEQFF
TRBV6-1	TRBJ1-5	.	.	TGTGCCAGCAGTTTAGGAGTAAATCAGCCCCAGCATTTT	CASSLGVNQPQHF
TRBV5-1	TRBJ2-7	once	.	TGCGCCAGCAGCCCCGCGTCTGGCTGGGCAAACTCCTACGAGCAGTACTTC	CASSPASGWANSYEQYF
TRBV7-2	TRBJ2-5	.	.	TGTGCCAGCAGCTCGGTGGAGAGGACCCAGTACTTC	CASSSVERTQYF
TRBV6-4	TRBJ2-5	.	TRBD1	TGTGCCAGCAGCGAAACCCTCGGGACAGGGTGGGAGACCCAGTACTTC	CASSETLGTGWETQYF
TRBV30	TRBJ1-2	.	.	TGTGCCTGGAGTAAGGGGGAAGCTTCGCCTTACTATGGCTACACCTTC	CAWSKGEASPYYGYTF
TRBV2	TRBJ1-2	.	.	TGTGCCAGAGGGTCGGGGCAGGGTGGCTACACCTTC	CARGSGQGGYTF
TRBV9	TRBJ2-7	.	TRBD2	TGTGCCAGCAGTATCTCGAGCGGGAGCTACGAGCAGTACTTC	CASSISSGSYEQYF
TRBV7-2	TRBJ1-5	once	.	TGTGCCAGCAGCCTAGCGGCTCTTAGCAATCAGCCCCAGCATTTT	CASSLAALSNQPQHF
TRBV27	TRBJ2-6	once	TRBD2	TGTGCCAGCAGGGGGGGGTGGCGGCCTGGGGCCAACGTCCTGACTTTC	CASRGGWRPGANVLTF
TRBV10-1	TRBJ2-3	.	TRBD2	TGCGCCAGCCTGGGACTAGCGGGACGTACAGATACGCAGTATTTT	CASLGLAGRTDTQYF
TRBV5-1	TRBJ2-4	.	TRBD1	TGCGCCAGCACCCCGGGACAGGGTAGTGCCAAAAACATTCAGTACTTC	CASTPGQGSAKNIQYF
TRBV5-1	TRBJ1-1	.	.	TGCGCCAGCAGAATTGGACCGGACACTGAAGCTTTCTTT	CASRIGPDTEAFF
TRBV27	TRBJ2-7	.	TRBD1	TGTGCCAGCAGTCGACAGGGAACTCCCTACGAGCAGTACTTC	CASSRQGTPYEQYF
TRBV6-1	TRBJ1-1	once	.	TGTGCCACTTCCCTAGGCGGAGGGTACACTGAAGCTTTCTTT	CATSLGGGYTEAFF
TRBV5-6	TRBJ1-1	.	.	TGTGCCAGCAGCTTGGATGCGGGCAGTGGCACTGAAGCTTTCTTT	CASSLDAGSGTEAFF
TRBV6-1	TRBJ1-2	.	.	TGTGCCAGCAGTGAAGAAGAGTTTCTCATTGGCTACACCTTC	CASSEEEFLIGYTF
TRBV6-1	TRBJ2-5	.	.	TGTGCCAGCGGGGCGGGGCTAAGGACCCAGTACTTC	CASGAGLRTQYF
TRBV19	TRBJ2-2	once	.	TGTGCCAGTACCGCGGGGCATACGAACACCGGGGAGCTGTTTTTT	CASTAGHTNTGELFF
TRBV5-1	TRBJ2-2	.	TRBD1	TGCGCCAGCAGCTTGGCCACTACAGGGGGCCCCGGGGAGCTGTTTTTT	CASSLATTGGPGELFF
TRBV5-6	TRBJ1-1	.	.	TGTGCCAGCAGCGGGGGAGGGGTCACTGAAGCTTTCTTT	CASSGGGVTEAFF
TRBV27	TRBJ2-3	.	.	TGTGCCAGCAGTTCCCTAGGGAGCACAGATACGCAGTATTTT	CASSSLGSTDTQYF
TRBV15	TRBJ1-1	.	.	TGTGCCACCAGCAGAGCCCAGGGGAGCACTGAAGCTTTCTTT	CATSRAQGSTEAFF
TRBV27	TRBJ2-4	once	.	TGTGCCAGCAGTTTATCTGGGGTAGCCAAAAACATTCAGTACTTC	CASSLSGVAKNIQYF
TRBV11-3	TRBJ2-1	.	TRBD1	TGTGCCAGCAGCCTAGGGACAGGGGGCTACAATGAGCAGTTCTTC	CASSLGTGGYNEQFF
TRBV27	TRBJ1-2	.	TRBD1	TGTGCCAGCAGTTCCGGGACAGGGGGATACTATGGCTACACCTTC	CASSSGTGGYYGYTF
TRBV5-1	TRBJ2-5	.	.	TGCGCCAGCAGCTTGTACCCACGAGGGATAGAGCGTTCGCAGACCCAGTACTTC	CASSLYPRGIERSQTQYF
TRBV4-3	TRBJ1-4	.	TRBD1	TGCGCCAGCAGCCAGTCGCAGGGGGCGCTTAGTAATGAAAAACTGTTTTTT	CASSQSQGALSNEKLFF
TRBV28	TRBJ2-1	few	.	TGTGCCAGCAGCTTGATCCACAATGAGCAGTTCTTC	CASSLIHNEQFF
TRBV4-1	TRBJ1-2	.	.	TGCGCCAGCAGCCAAGAAGACAGAAACTATGGCTACACCTTC	CASSQEDRNYGYTF